This T cell receptor (beta chain) is drawn from a study of yellow fever vaccine responses in identical twins. TCRdb analysed the RT-PCR reads with MiXCR anew, one entry per CDR3 protein. The profile shows about 6,900 distinct CDR3 sequences, about four fifths of them singletons. V gave up 4 bases and J gave up 2 bases, with 15 bases separating them. The germline gives CDR1 SGHRS, CDR2 YFSETQ. The CDR3 has 15 amino acids. The sequencing used T cells from blood (PBMCs), unsorted or a sorted subset (not recorded which), collected before or after yellow fever vaccination (not recorded which). The sequence came from a woman aged 18-29 years who received the yellow fever vaccine. The chain combines TRBV5-1 with TRBJ2-5, with a tentative D call TRBD1 (8 bases). CDR3 sequence: CASSPGQGLQETQYF. DNA for the CDR3: TGCGCCAGCAGCCCAGGACAGGGACTACAAGAGACCCAGTACTTC.